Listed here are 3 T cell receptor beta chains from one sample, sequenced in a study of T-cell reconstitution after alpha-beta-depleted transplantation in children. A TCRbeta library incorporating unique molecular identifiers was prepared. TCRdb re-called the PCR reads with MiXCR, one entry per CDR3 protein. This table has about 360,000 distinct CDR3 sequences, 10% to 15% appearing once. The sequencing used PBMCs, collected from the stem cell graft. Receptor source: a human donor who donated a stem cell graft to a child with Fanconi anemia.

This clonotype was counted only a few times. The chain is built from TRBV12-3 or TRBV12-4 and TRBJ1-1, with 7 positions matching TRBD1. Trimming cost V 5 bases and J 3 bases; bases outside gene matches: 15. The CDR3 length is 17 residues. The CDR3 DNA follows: TGTGCCAGCAGTCCTCTTAGACAGGGAGGATGGGACACTGAAGCTTTCTTT. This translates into CASSPLRQGGWDTEAFF.

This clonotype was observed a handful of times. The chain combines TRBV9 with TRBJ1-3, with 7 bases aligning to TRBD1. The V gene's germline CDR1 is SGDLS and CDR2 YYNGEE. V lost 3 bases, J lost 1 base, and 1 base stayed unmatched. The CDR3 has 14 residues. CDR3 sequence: CASSGRGSGNTIYF. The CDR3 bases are TGTGCCAGCAGCGGCAGGGGGTCTGGAAACACCATATATTTT.

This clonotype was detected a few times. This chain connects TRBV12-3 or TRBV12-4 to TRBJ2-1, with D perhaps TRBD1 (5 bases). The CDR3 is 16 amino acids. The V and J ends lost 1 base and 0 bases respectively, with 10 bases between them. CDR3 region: CASSLGGPLSYNEQFF. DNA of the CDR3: TGTGCCAGCAGTTTAGGGGGCCCCCTCTCCTACAATGAGCAGTTCTTC.